Presented here are 26 T cell receptor beta chains from one specimen sequenced in a study of control samples from healthy donors and cancer patients. Here immunoSEQ multiplex PCR was the method, and the copy in TCRdb shows in-frame clones only, minus some. The sample records 150,000 or so clones, 70% to 90% being singletons. Sequenced input: blood. These receptors all stem from a young man in good health.

The chain carries TRBV3-1 (or the pseudogene TRBV3-2) and TRBJ2-5; D possibly corresponds to TRBD1 (7 bases). In germline, CDR1 is LGHDT, CDR2 YNNKEL (reference sequence). With 3 bases removed from V and 4 bases from J, the gap between germline ends came to 18 bases. The CDR3 totals 16 residues. As DNA, the CDR3 is TGTGCCAGCAGCCAGACCAGGGGGGCGATCTCAGAGACCCAGTACTTC. This codes for CASSQTRGAISETQYF.

V usage is TRBV28 and J usage is TRBJ1-2, with 10 bases aligning to TRBD1. The J segment lost 7 bases and the V segment lost 8 bases, leaving 13 bases of the junction unmatched. CDR3 length equals 15 residues. Germline V gene data show CDR1 as MDHEN and CDR2 as SYDVKM. The CDR3 DNA is TGTGCCAGCGTGACAGGGGGCCCCTTGGTGCCTGGCTACACCTTC. Its protein product is CASVTGGPLVPGYTF.

This clone showed up just once. V usage is TRBV28 and J usage is TRBJ2-7; D possibly corresponds to TRBD2 (5 bases). The CDR3 has 14 amino acids. Per germline, CDR1 MDHEN and CDR2 SYDVKM. V was pared by 5 bases and J by 9 bases, with 20 bases between. The CDR3 nucleotides are TGTGCCAGCAGTCCCCCGGGGTTAGGCGGTGTGCAGTACTTC. This gives the protein CASSPPGLGGVQYF.

The chain employs TRBV5-4 and TRBJ2-1; the D is unclear. Trimming took 6 bases from V and 5 from J, leaving 18 bases between them. This CDR3 has 15 amino acids. Germline V lookup: CDR1 SGHNT, CDR2 YYREEE (reference sequence). CDR3 nucleotide sequence: TGTGCCAGCATCGATCGCAGGCGCGGCGACAATGAGCAGTTCTTC. It codes for CASIDRRRGDNEQFF.

The chain employs TRBV18 and TRBJ2-3; 8 bases fit TRBD2. The CDR3 covers 16 residues. The V gene end was trimmed by 2 bases and the J gene end by 3 bases; junction bases not matched to a gene: 7. CDR1 and CDR2 from the germline V gene are KGHSH and LQKENI. DNA of the CDR3: TGTGCCAGCTCACCAGGATATCGGGGGGGGACAGATACGCAGTATTTT. Its translation is CASSPGYRGGTDTQYF.

The chain carries TRBV9 and TRBJ1-2; perhaps TRBD1 as D (5 bases). This CDR3 contains 14 residues. Germline assignment: CDR1 SGDLS and CDR2 YYNGEE. Trimming pared 0 bases from V and 3 bases from J, leaving 9 bases between. CDR3 coding DNA: TGTGCCAGCAGCGTAGGTCCGGGGGACTATGGCTACACCTTC. Its protein is CASSVGPGDYGYTF.

CDR3 coding DNA: TGTGCCAGCAGCGACAGGGGAGGCGGCTACACCTTC. Protein: CASSDRGGGYTF. The V gene is TRBV7-8, the J gene TRBJ1-2; 8 positions match TRBD1. J was trimmed by 8 bases and V by 5 bases; bases with no gene match: 4. Germline V gene sequence: CDR1 SGHVS, CDR2 FQNEAQ. This CDR3 is 12 amino acids long.

This rearrangement joins TRBV5-1 to TRBJ2-7; 7 bases are a match to TRBD1. Trimming at V came to 4 bases and at J to 6 bases, leaving 7 bases not matched to a gene. Germline CDR1 is SGHRS and CDR2 is YFSETQ. This CDR3 is 13 amino acids long. The CDR3 DNA sequence: TGCGCCAGCAGCCCTTCAACAGGGGCCGAGCAGTACTTC. Translation: CASSPSTGAEQYF.

The genes are TRBV5-4 and TRBJ2-1; 13 bases fit TRBD2. J was trimmed by 7 bases and V by 3 bases; bases with no gene match: 7. CDR3 size: 16 residues. Germline V gene data show CDR1 as SGHNT and CDR2 as YYREEE (reference sequence). CDR3 loop: CASSSPTSGGGNEQFF. The CDR3 coding sequence is TGTGCCAGCAGCTCCCCTACTAGCGGGGGGGGGAATGAGCAGTTCTTC.

The rearrangement joins TRBV19 to TRBJ2-1; 9 bases agree with TRBD2. CDR3 length equals 16 residues. V lost 2 bases to trimming and J lost 4 bases; unmatched junction nucleotides: 6. CDR1 LNHDA and CDR2 SQIVND come from the germline V gene (reference sequence). CDR3 protein: CASSITRGGAYNEQFF. CDR3 in DNA: TGTGCCAGTAGTATAACGCGGGGGGGTGCATACAATGAGCAGTTCTTC.

The chain carries TRBV6-5 and TRBJ2-5; possible D gene TRBD2, 7 bases. This CDR3 spans 15 amino acids. The germline V gene encodes CDR1 MNHEY and CDR2 SVGAGI. Between the trimmed V and J ends, which lost 2 bases and 4 bases, there was a span of 14 bases. CDR3 region: CASSYLKGGGETQYF. The CDR3 DNA reads as TGTGCCAGCAGTTACCTCAAGGGGGGGGGAGAGACCCAGTACTTC.

This clone was observed a few times. J is TRBJ1-4 and V is TRBV4-2, with 12 nucleotides matching TRBD1. CDR1 and CDR2 from the germline V gene are LGHNA and YNFKEQ. Trimming at V came to 4 bases and at J to 3 bases, leaving 9 bases not matched to a gene. The length of the CDR3 is 18 residues. The CDR3 DNA reads TGTGCCAGCAGCCGGACGTGGGACAGGGGGCGGGCTAATGAAAAACTGTTTTTT. The encoded protein is CASSRTWDRGRANEKLFF.

This clone was picked up one time. The chain uses TRBV7-9 and TRBJ1-1, with TRBD1 as a possible D gene (5 bases). The CDR3 sequence is 13 residues long. The V end was cut by 5 bases, the J end by 10 bases, with 17 bases between. Germline V gene lookup returns CDR1 SEHNR and CDR2 FQNEAQ (reference sequence). The CDR3 nucleotides read TGTGCCAGCAGCCCCGCGCTGGCGGGGGGAGCTTTCTTT. Amino acid sequence: CASSPALAGGAFF.

The rearrangement uses TRBV5-6 and TRBJ2-1; D not resolved. CDR1 is SGHDT and CDR2 is YYEEEE in the germline V gene. The CDR3 runs 16 residues. The V gene lost 0 bases and the J gene lost 0 bases, with 10 bases spanning the gap. Here the CDR3 DNA reads TGTGCCAGCAGCTTGGCCCGGACCGGCTCCTACAATGAGCAGTTCTTC. Protein product: CASSLARTGSYNEQFF. Based on the CDR3 plus reference TRBV5-6 and TRBJ2-1, the full variable domain is DAGVTQSPTHLIKTRGQQVTLRCSPKSGHDTVSWYQQALGQGPQFIFQYYEEEERQRGNFPDRFSGHQFPNYSSELNVNALLLGDSALYLCASSLARTGSYNEQFFGPGTRLTVL.

The rearrangement links TRBV18 to TRBJ2-3; the match to TRBD1 covers 11 bases. CDR3 length equals 16 residues. CDR1 is KGHSH and CDR2 is LQKENI in the germline V gene. Germline trimming cut 1 base from V and 5 bases from J; bases unmatched to any gene: 5. As DNA, the CDR3 is TGTGCCAGCTCACCACAAACCGGGACAGGGGGAGATACGCAGTATTTT. It codes for CASSPQTGTGGDTQYF.

V is TRBV7-3 and J is TRBJ2-1; perhaps TRBD1 as D (6 bases). The CDR3 runs 14 residues. Germline assignment: CDR1 SGHTA and CDR2 FQGTGA. The V end was cut by 4 bases, the J end by 7 bases, with 14 bases between. DNA of the CDR3: TGTGCCAGCAGCTCGACAGGTTCGGGGAATGAGCAGTTCTTC. Protein product: CASSSTGSGNEQFF. Looking up the rest from reference TRBV7-3 and TRBJ2-1 gives the full variable domain: GAGVSQTPSNKVTEKGKYVELRCDPISGHTALYWYRQSLGQGPEFLIYFQGTGAADDSGLPNDRFFAVRPEGSVSTLKIQRTERGDSAVYLCASSSTGSGNEQFFGPGTRLTVL.

This chain links TRBV3-1 (or the pseudogene TRBV3-2) with TRBJ2-7; 11 nucleotides match TRBD2. Losses at the gene ends were 4 bases for V and 7 bases for J; bases not matched to a gene: 9. The CDR3 has 15 residues. From germline, CDR1 is LGHDT and CDR2 YNNKEL (reference sequence). The CDR3, as DNA: TGTGCCAGCAGCCCCACTAGCGGGGGCCCTTGGGAGCAGTACTTC. Its protein product is CASSPTSGGPWEQYF.

The chain is built from TRBV6-2 or TRBV6-3 and TRBJ2-1; 8 bases map to TRBD1. V shed 5 bases and J 15 bases; nucleotides not matched to a gene: 12. This CDR3 comprises 13 residues. CDR1 MNHEY and CDR2 SVGEGT come from the germline V gene. In DNA, the CDR3 is TGTGCCAGCAGTACGCCACCGGGACAGGAACGGTTCTTC. Translated, it gives CASSTPPGQERFF.

Worth noting for this clone: One end of the junction is discordant with germline, which a read error may explain. The J gene is TRBJ1-2, the V gene TRBV6-1; D is unresolved. The CDR3 totals 11 residues. CDR1 and CDR2 (germline): MNHNS, SASEGT. CDR3 bases: TGTGCCAGCAGTGAAGCGAAGGCGTCCGTCTTC. This encodes CASSEAKASVF.

The V gene is TRBV13, the J gene TRBJ2-7; D is uncertain. The CDR3 has 14 residues. Trimming took 4 bases from V and 1 from J, leaving 11 bases between them. The germline V gene encodes CDR1 PRHDT and CDR2 FYEKMQ (reference sequence). Written as DNA, the CDR3 is TGTGCCAGCAGCTCCCGGACCGGTTCCTACGAGCAGTACTTC. The encoded protein is CASSSRTGSYEQYF.

The rearrangement joins TRBV18 to TRBJ2-7; 9 nucleotides agree with TRBD1. The CDR3 runs to 15 residues. Germline V gene lookup returns CDR1 KGHSH and CDR2 LQKENI. V shed 3 bases and J 2 bases; nucleotides not matched to a gene: 5. CDR3 region: CASSPPGQGPYEQYF. As DNA, the CDR3 is TGTGCCAGCTCACCTCCGGGACAGGGTCCCTACGAGCAGTACTTC.

The rearrangement uses TRBV4-2 and TRBJ2-3; the D gene could be TRBD1 or TRBD2 (5 bases each). Trimming left V 6 bases short and J 3 bases short, with 10 bases between. This CDR3 has 13 residues. The germline gives CDR1 LGHNA, CDR2 YNFKEQ. Here the CDR3 DNA reads TGTGCCAGCAGGGGGGAGAGGACAGATACGCAGTATTTT. It is translated as CASRGERTDTQYF.

This rearrangement joins TRBV5-4 to TRBJ2-2; TRBD2 matches at 10 bases. Germline trimming cut 3 bases from V and 1 base from J; bases unmatched to any gene: 3. The CDR3 is made up of 16 amino acids. Germline-derived CDR1 and CDR2 are SGHNT and YYREEE (reference sequence). Here the CDR3 DNA reads TGTGCCAGCAGCTCCTTAGCGGGGGGGAACACCGGGGAGCTGTTTTTT. Its protein is CASSSLAGGNTGELFF.

The chain combines TRBV7-2 with TRBJ2-1; 13 nucleotides line up with TRBD2. The J segment lost 9 bases and the V segment lost 4 bases, leaving 9 bases of the junction unmatched. Germline V gene lookup returns CDR1 SGHTA and CDR2 FQGNSA. This CDR3 has 16 amino acids. The CDR3 nucleotides are TGTGCCAGCAGCTCCGCCGGGACTAGCGGGGTGGGTGAGCAGTTCTTC. Encoded protein: CASSSAGTSGVGEQFF.

The chain uses TRBV28 and TRBJ2-1; TRBD2 matches at 15 bases. Germline loops: CDR1 MDHEN, CDR2 SYDVKM. This CDR3 has 21 residues. After removal of 3 bases from V and 0 bases from J, the junction contained 12 bases not matched to a gene. CDR3 DNA: TGTGCCAGCAGTTTTCTAGGACTAGCGGGGGGGTCCTATCACTCCTACAATGAGCAGTTCTTC. Translating gives CASSFLGLAGGSYHSYNEQFF.

The chain links TRBV29-1 to TRBJ1-1; maybe TRBD1 (5 bases). The CDR3 extends over 13 amino acids. Deletions cut 5 bases from V and 3 bases from J, with 13 bases between. The germline gives CDR1 SQVTM, CDR2 ANQGSEA. The CDR3 DNA reads TGCAGCGTTAAGCAGGGAGGCGACACTGAAGCTTTCTTT. It translates to CSVKQGGDTEAFF.